Sequencing of this T cell receptor (beta chain) was carried out in a study of blood T cell repertoires in COVID-19. This clone was counted a few times. Germline values: CDR1 LGHNA, CDR2 YNFKEQ. The trim removed 4 bases at V and 8 bases at J, leaving 5 bases unmatched. There are 13 residues in the CDR3. How the authors handled the data: Nucleated cell number was recorded as an estimate derived from reference gene primer amplification. TCRdb keeps only in-frame clones here, not all; method: immunoSEQ multiplex PCR. That table is the source of V, J and clone size, and D and trimming were worked out from the DNA. This table holds some 240,000 clones, 65% to 90% found once.

The gene calls are TRBV4-2 and TRBJ1-1, with 9 positions matching TRBD1. The TCR originated in a woman aged 35 to 49 who had recovered from COVID-19. Sequencing was done on a sample of peripheral blood. This chain's CDR3 is CASSPQGAAEAFF. The CDR3 DNA reads TGTGCCAGCAGCCCACAGGGGGCGGCGGAAGCTTTCTTT.